Following are 11 T cell receptor beta chains from one sample sequenced in a study of T cell responses to AZD1222 COVID-19 vaccine. Profiling relied on immunoSEQ multiplex PCR, and the TCRdb table lists in-frame clones only, not all of them. The sample shows 95,000 to 150,000 clones, around 89% of them seen only once. Source: peripheral blood, taken on day 0 of AZD1222 vaccination. The receptor set was obtained from an adult in good health.

This clone was detected only a few times. The chain recombines TRBV11-3 with TRBJ2-3; D call uncertain. Germline values: CDR1 SGHNT, CDR2 YENEEA. V was shortened by 6 bases and J by 6 bases, with 13 bases between the two germline ends. This CDR3 has 13 amino acids. CDR3 bases: TGTGCCAGCAGGGGCCGAGAAAGTGATACGCAGTATTTT. Translation: CASRGRESDTQYF.

The V call is TRBV18, the J call TRBJ1-1; D is undetermined. Per germline, CDR1 KGHSH and CDR2 LQKENI. V was clipped by 5 bases and J by 1 base, with 8 bases between them. The CDR3 length is 13 residues. CDR3 nucleotides: TGTGCCAGCTCAGAGGGAGAGAACACTGAAGCTTTCTTT. It translates to CASSEGENTEAFF.

The rearrangement uses TRBV5-4 and TRBJ2-1; D might be TRBD2 (5 bases). CDR1 is SGHNT, CDR2 YYREEE, per germline (reference sequence). The CDR3 has 13 amino acids. V was pared by 1 base and J by 9 bases, with 11 bases between. CDR3 coding DNA: TGTGCCAGCAGCTTGCCCGAGGGCGGTGAGCAGTTCTTC. Protein product: CASSLPEGGEQFF.

The genes are TRBV6-6 and TRBJ2-7, with D possibly TRBD2 on 5 matching bases. Per germline, CDR1 MNHNY and CDR2 SVGAGI (reference sequence). The ends were cut back, 2 bases at V and 5 bases at J, with 13 bases in the middle. CDR3 length: 14 amino acids. The CDR3: CASSYGPPGDEQYF. The CDR3 DNA reads TGTGCCAGCAGTTACGGCCCCCCCGGGGACGAGCAGTACTTC.

The chain combines TRBV5-1 with TRBJ1-2, with a weak D call TRBD1 (5 bases). The CDR3 is made up of 17 amino acids. Trimming pared 0 bases from V and 1 base from J, leaving 16 bases between. Germline CDR1 and CDR2: SGHRS and YFSETQ. The CDR3, as DNA: TGCGCCAGCAGCTTGGACCGGCAGGGAGGGGTTAACTATGGCTACACCTTC. This translates into CASSLDRQGGVNYGYTF.

V usage is TRBV19 and J usage is TRBJ2-1; D uncertain. The CDR3 length is 15 residues. V lost 2 bases and J lost 2, with 10 bases in between. Per germline, CDR1 LNHDA and CDR2 SQIVND (reference sequence). CDR3 sequence reads: CASSISGDTYNEQFF. Written as DNA, the CDR3 is TGTGCCAGTAGTATATCAGGTGATACCTACAATGAGCAGTTCTTC.

This chain connects TRBV12-3 or TRBV12-4 to TRBJ1-1; tentatively, D is TRBD1 (5 bases). The V end lost 4 bases, the J end lost 8 bases, and 14 bases lay between the germline ends. The CDR3 has 13 amino acids. The CDR3 sequence: CASSYSGTGEAFF. The CDR3 nucleotides are TGTGCCAGCAGTTACTCCGGGACTGGAGAAGCTTTCTTT.

The chain couples TRBV7-9 to TRBJ1-1; 7 nucleotides match TRBD1. The germline CDR1 and CDR2 sequences are SEHNR and FQNEAQ (reference sequence). The CDR3 sequence is 16 residues long. The ends lost 4 bases at V and 3 bases at J; junction bases unmatched: 11. The CDR3 DNA sequence: TGTGCCAGCAGCTCACAGGGGACCTACCTCGACACTGAAGCTTTCTTT. Its translation is CASSSQGTYLDTEAFF.

By sample fraction, this clone is medium-sized (0.01 to 0.1%). The gene calls are TRBV27 and TRBJ1-5, with 8 bases matching TRBD1. The ends lost 5 bases at V and 7 bases at J; junction bases unmatched: 10. The CDR3 is 15 residues long. Per germline, CDR1 MNHEY and CDR2 SMNVEV (reference sequence). CDR3 amino acids: CASSLRGQGGQPQHF. The DNA for the CDR3 is TGTGCCAGCAGTCTCCGAGGACAGGGCGGCCAGCCCCAGCATTTT.

The chain combines TRBV11-2 with TRBJ1-6; D possibly corresponds to TRBD1 (5 bases). This CDR3 has 15 residues. Trimming shortened V by 5 bases and J by 0 bases, and 8 bases separated the two germline ends. Germline loops: CDR1 SGHAT, CDR2 FQNNGV. This CDR3 is CASSKDSSYNSPLHF. CDR3 sequence (DNA): TGTGCCAGCAGCAAAGACAGCTCCTATAATTCACCCCTCCACTTT.

This clone was seen only once. This chain links TRBV5-1 with TRBJ2-1; D is tentatively TRBD1 or TRBD2 (5 bases each). Germline V gives CDR1 SGHRS, CDR2 YFSETQ. V dropped 4 bases and J dropped 9 bases, with 17 bases sitting between them. The CDR3 spans 14 residues. CDR3 sequence (DNA): TGCGCCAGCAGCCAAGGGACCCCAGAAGGTGAGCAGTTCTTC. Translated, it gives CASSQGTPEGEQFF.